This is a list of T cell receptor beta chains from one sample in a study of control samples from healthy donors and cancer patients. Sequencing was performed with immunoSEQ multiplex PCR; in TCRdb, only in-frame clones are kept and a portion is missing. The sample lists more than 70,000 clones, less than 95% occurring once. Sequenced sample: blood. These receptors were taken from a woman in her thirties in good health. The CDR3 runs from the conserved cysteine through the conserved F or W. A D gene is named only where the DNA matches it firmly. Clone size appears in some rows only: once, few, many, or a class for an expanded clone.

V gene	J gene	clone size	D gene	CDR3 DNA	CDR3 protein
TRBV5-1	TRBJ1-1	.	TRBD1	TGCGCCAGCAGCTCGCAGGGGGTAAACACTGAAGCTTTCTTT	CASSSQGVNTEAFF
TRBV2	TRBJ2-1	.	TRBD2	TGTGCCAGCAGTGAAATAGCGGGGGGGCCCTACAATGAGCAGTTCTTC	CASSEIAGGPYNEQFF
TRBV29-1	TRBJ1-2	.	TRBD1	TGCAGCGTTGAAGGGCCGGGACAGGGGAGACAAGGCTACACCTTC	CSVEGPGQGRQGYTF
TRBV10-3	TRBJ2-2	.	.	TGTGCGGTCCGCGGGTACACCGGGGAGCTGTTTTTT	CAVRGYTGELFF
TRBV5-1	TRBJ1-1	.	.	TGCGCCAGCAGCTCACAAGCGGGGGACACTGAAGCTTTCTTT	CASSSQAGDTEAFF
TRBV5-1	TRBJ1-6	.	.	TGCGCCAGCAGCTTCGCACAAGACAGAAATAATTCACCCCTCCACTTT	CASSFAQDRNNSPLHF
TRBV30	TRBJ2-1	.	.	TGTGCCTGGCAGGGCGGGGCGGGGTATGAGCAGTTCTTC	CAWQGGAGYEQFF
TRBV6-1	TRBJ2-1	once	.	TGTGCCAGCAGTGAAGACAGACCCGTCACGCTCCACCGCAACAATGAGCAGTTCTTC	CASSEDRPVTLHRNNEQFF
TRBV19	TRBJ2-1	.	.	TGTGCCAGCAACAAGCAAGGGTACAATGAGCAGTTCTTC	CASNKQGYNEQFF
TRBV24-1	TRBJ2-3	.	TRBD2	TGTGCCACCAGTGACCCCAGCGGGGGGGATACGCAGTATTTT	CATSDPSGGDTQYF
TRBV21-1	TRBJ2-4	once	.	TGTGCCAGCAGCAAAGTAATAGGGGGATTCGCCAAAAACATTCAGTACTTC	CASSKVIGGFAKNIQYF
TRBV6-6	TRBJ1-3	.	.	TGTGCCAGCAGTTACTGGGGGTCCCAGCCCGGAAACACCATATATTTT	CASSYWGSQPGNTIYF
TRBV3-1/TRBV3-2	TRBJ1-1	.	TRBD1	TGTGCCAGCAGATACTCTCCGGGACAGCTTTTCTTT	CASRYSPGQLFF
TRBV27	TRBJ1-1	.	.	TGTGCCAGCAGTCCCCGGGTAGGGACGAACACTGAAGCTTTCTTT	CASSPRVGTNTEAFF
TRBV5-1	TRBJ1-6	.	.	TGCGCCAGCAGCTTGACTGGGGATAATTCACCCCTCCACTTT	CASSLTGDNSPLHF